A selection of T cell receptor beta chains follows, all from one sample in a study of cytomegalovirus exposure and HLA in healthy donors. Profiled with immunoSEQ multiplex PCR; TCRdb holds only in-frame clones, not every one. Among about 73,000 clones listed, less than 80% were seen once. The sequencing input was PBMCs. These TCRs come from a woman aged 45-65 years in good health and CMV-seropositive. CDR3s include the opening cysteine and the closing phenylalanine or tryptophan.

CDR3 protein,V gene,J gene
CASSLGFVGGVSPLHF,TRBV11-2,TRBJ1-6
CASSLVGLMTEAFF,TRBV5-1,TRBJ1-1
CASSAETDYGYTF,TRBV9,TRBJ1-2
CARKAGAARGYTF,TRBV21-1,TRBJ1-2
CASSVETGINEKLFF,TRBV2,TRBJ1-4
CASSPQGALWGYTF,TRBV7-9,TRBJ1-2
CAISEYDSTNQPQHF,TRBV10-3,TRBJ1-5
CASSPRDSADTQYF,TRBV4-2,TRBJ2-3
CASSLAPDRGNTIYF,TRBV11-3,TRBJ1-3
CASSRLAGGRADTQYF,TRBV7-7,TRBJ2-3
CASSPRLAGHNEQFF,TRBV13,TRBJ2-1
CSSSLGAQKLFF,TRBV7-9,TRBJ1-4
CASSQFSGAAYEQYF,TRBV4-2,TRBJ2-7
CTSSQVSGTDTQYF,TRBV1,TRBJ2-3
CASSPSSDRVGPSPLHF,TRBV18,TRBJ1-6
CASSTAALRRVNTEAFF,TRBV7-2,TRBJ1-1
CASSSTGGSYEQYF,TRBV18,TRBJ2-7
CASSAGQGRTEAFF,TRBV25-1,TRBJ1-1
CASSLGILAGVNTGELFF,TRBV5-1,TRBJ2-2
CASSVSPTSEAGGYTF,TRBV2,TRBJ1-2
CTARQLNTEAFF,TRBV29-1,TRBJ1-1
CASSLGSGTNTDTQYF,TRBV5-1,TRBJ2-3